The present T cell receptor beta chain was sequenced within a study of T cell therapy after organ transplantation. Across the study: Responders numbered eight and nonresponders two among approximately ten patients.

Comment on this clone: Its antigen is undetermined.

General study results and limits: Endogenous clonotypes not in therapy products appeared after therapy alongside transferred ones.

From germline, CDR1 is LGHNA and CDR2 YSLEER. V lost 5 bases, J lost 4 bases, and 11 bases lay in between. This CDR3 spans 14 amino acids. Here immunoSEQ multiplex PCR was the method, and the copy in TCRdb shows in-frame clones only, minus some. The data show some 47,000 clones, 94% seen once. The receptor's source is a human patient who had received a solid organ transplant and had CMV disease. Source: CD8+ T cells from blood, taken before autologous CMV-specific T cell therapy. The V call is TRBV4-3, the J call TRBJ2-2; D unresolved. The CDR3 DNA follows: TGCGCCAGCAGCATTGGCAGGAGCACCGGGGAGCTGTTTTTT. Translated, it gives CASSIGRSTGELFF.